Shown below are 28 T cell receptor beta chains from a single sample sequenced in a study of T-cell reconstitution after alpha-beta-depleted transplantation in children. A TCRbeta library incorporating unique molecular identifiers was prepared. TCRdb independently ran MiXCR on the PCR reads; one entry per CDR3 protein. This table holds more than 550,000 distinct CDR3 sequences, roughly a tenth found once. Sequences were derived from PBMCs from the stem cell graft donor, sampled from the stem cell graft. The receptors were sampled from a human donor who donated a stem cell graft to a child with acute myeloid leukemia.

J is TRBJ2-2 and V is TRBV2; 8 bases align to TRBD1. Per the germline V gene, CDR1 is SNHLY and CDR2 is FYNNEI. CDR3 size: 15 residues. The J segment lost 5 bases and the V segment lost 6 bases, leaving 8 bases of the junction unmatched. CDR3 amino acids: CASRGAGGFTGELFF. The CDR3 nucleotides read TGTGCCAGCAGGGGAGCAGGGGGCTTTACCGGGGAGCTGTTTTTT.

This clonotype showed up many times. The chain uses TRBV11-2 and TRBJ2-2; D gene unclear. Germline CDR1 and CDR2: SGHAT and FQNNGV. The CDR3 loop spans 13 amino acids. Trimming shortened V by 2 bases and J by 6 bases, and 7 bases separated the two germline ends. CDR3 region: CASSLSRPGELFF. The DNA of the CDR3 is TGTGCCAGCAGCTTATCCCGCCCCGGGGAGCTGTTTTTT.

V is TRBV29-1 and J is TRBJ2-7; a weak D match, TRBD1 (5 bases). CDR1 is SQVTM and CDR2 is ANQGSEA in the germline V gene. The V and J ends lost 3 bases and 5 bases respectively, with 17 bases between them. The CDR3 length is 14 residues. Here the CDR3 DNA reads TGCAGCGTTGACGTGGACACCGCTGGGGACGAGCAGTACTTC. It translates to CSVDVDTAGDEQYF.

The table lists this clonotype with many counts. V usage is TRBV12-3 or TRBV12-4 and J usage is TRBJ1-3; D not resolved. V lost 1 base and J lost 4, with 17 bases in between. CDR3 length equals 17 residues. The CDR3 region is CASSLVFTDRTGNTIYF. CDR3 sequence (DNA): TGTGCCAGCAGTTTAGTTTTCACAGACCGGACGGGAAACACCATATATTTT.

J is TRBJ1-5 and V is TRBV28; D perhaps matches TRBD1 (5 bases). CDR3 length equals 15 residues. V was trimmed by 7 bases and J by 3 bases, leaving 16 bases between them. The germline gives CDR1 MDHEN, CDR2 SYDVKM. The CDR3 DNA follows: TGTGCCAGCATTCTGGGTGCAGGGATCAATCAGCCCCAGCATTTT. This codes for CASILGAGINQPQHF.

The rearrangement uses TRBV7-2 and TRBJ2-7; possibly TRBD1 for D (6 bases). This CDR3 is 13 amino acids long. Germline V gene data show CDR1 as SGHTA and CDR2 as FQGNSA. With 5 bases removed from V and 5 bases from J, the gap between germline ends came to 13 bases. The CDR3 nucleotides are TGTGCCAGCAGCACTCGACAGGAGGACGAGCAGTACTTC. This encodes CASSTRQEDEQYF.

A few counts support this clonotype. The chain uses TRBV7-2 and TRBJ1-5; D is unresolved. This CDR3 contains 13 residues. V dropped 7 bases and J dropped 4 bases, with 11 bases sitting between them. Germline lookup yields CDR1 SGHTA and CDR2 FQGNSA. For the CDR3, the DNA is TGTGCCAGCACCCTGGCGGGGAATCAGCCCCAGCATTTT. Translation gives CASTLAGNQPQHF.

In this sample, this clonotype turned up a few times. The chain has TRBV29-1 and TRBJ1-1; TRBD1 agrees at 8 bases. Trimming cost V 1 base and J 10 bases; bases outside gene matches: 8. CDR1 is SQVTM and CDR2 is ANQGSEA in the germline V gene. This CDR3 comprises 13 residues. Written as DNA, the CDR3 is TGCAGCGTTGAAGTACTGGGCAGGGGGCGAGCTTTCTTT. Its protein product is CSVEVLGRGRAFF.

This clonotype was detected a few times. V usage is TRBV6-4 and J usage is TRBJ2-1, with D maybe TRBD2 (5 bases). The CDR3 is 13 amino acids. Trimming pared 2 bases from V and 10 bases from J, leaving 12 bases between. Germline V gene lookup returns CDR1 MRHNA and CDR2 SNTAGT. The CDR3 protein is CASSDRTRGEQFF. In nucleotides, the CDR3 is TGTGCCAGCAGTGACCGCACTAGAGGAGAGCAGTTCTTC.

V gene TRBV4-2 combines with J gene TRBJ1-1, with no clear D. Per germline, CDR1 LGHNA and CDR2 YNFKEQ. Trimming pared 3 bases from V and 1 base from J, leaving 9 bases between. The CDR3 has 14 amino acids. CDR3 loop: CASSHATENTEAFF. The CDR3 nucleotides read TGTGCCAGCAGCCATGCGACGGAGAACACTGAAGCTTTCTTT.

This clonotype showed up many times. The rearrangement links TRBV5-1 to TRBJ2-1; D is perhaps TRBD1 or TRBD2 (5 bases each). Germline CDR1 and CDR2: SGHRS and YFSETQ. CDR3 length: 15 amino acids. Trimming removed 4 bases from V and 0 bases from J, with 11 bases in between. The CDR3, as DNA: TGCGCCAGCAGCGCCGGGACGTCCTCCTACAATGAGCAGTTCTTC. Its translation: CASSAGTSSYNEQFF.

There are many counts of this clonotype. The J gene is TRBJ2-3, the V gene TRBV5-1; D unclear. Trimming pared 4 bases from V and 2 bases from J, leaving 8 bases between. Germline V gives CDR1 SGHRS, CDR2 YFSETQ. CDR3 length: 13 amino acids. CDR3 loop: CASSDLFTDTQYF. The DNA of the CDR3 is TGCGCCAGCAGCGACCTTTTCACAGATACGCAGTATTTT.

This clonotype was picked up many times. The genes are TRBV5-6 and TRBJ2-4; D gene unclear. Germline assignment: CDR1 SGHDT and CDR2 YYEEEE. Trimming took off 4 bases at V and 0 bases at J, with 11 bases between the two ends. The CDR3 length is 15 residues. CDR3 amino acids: CASSREMLAKNIQYF. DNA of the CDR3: TGTGCCAGCAGCCGAGAGATGCTAGCCAAAAACATTCAGTACTTC.

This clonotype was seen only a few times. In nucleotides, the CDR3 is TGTGCCAGCAGTTTCGGCCCCATTCAGTACTTC. Its protein is CASSFGPIQYF. The chain is built from TRBV27 and TRBJ2-4; D not resolved. Germline assignment: CDR1 MNHEY and CDR2 SMNVEV (reference sequence). CDR3 length: 11 residues. V was trimmed by 3 bases and J by 9 bases, leaving 6 bases between them.

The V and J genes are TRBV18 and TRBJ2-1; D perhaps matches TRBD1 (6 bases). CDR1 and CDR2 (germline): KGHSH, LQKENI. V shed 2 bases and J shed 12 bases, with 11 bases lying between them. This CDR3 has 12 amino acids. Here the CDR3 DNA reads TGTGCCAGCTCACCATCGACAGGAGGGCAGTTCTTC. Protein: CASSPSTGGQFF. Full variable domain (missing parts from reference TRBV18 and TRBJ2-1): NAGVMQNPRHLVRRRGQEARLRCSPMKGHSHVYWYRQLPEEGLKFMVYLQKENIIDESGMPKERFSAEFPKEGPSILRIQQVVRGDSAAYFCASSPSTGGQFFGPGTRLTVL.

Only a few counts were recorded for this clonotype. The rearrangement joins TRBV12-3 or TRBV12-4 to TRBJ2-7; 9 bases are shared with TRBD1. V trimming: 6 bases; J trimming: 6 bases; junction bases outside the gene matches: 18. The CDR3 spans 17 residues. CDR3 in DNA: TGTGCCAGCAGCTCCCGTAAACCGGGACAGGGATCCGGCGAGCAGTACTTC. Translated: CASSSRKPGQGSGEQYF.

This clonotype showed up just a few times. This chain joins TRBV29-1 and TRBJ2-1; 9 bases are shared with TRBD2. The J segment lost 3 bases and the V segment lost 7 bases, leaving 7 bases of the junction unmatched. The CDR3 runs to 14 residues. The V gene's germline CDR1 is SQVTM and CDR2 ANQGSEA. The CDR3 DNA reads TGCAGCGCTCCGGCGGGAGGGGGCTACAATGAGCAGTTCTTC. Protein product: CSAPAGGGYNEQFF.

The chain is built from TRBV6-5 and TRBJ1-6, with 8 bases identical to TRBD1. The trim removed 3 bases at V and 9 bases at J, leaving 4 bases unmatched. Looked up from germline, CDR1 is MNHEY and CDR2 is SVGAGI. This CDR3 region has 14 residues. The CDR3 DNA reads TGTGCCAGCAGTTATCGGACAGGGACTTCACCCCTCCACTTT. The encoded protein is CASSYRTGTSPLHF.

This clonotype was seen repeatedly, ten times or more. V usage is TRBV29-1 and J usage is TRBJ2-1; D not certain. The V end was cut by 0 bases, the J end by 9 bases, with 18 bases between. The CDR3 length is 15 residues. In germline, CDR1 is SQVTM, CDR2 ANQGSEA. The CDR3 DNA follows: TGCAGCGTTGAAGAGGGCTTCGGTCCGTTCACTGAGCAGTTCTTC. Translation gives CSVEEGFGPFTEQFF.

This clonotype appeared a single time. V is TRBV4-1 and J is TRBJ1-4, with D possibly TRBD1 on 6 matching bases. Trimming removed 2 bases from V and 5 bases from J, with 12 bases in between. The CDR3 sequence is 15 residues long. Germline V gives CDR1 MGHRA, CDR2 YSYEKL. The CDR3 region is CASSQNPTGNEKLFF. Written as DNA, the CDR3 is TGCGCCAGCAGCCAAAACCCGACAGGAAATGAAAAACTGTTTTTT.

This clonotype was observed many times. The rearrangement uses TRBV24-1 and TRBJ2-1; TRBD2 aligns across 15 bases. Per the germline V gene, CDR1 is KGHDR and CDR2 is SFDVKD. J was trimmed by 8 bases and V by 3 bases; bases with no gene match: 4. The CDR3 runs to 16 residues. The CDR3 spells CATSDRGTSGRYEQFF. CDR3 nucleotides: TGTGCCACCAGTGATCGTGGGACTAGCGGGAGGTATGAGCAGTTCTTC.

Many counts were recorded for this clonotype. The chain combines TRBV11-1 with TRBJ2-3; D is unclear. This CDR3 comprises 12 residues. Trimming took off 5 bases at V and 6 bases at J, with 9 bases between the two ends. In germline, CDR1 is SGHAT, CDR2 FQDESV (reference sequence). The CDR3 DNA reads TGTGCCAGCAGCCAGTTCCGGGATACGCAGTATTTT. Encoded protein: CASSQFRDTQYF. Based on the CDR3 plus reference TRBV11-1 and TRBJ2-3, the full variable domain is EAEVAQSPRYKITEKSQAVAFWCDPISGHATLYWYRQILGQGPELLVQFQDESVVDDSQLPKDRFSAERLKGVDSTLKIQPAELGDSAMYLCASSQFRDTQYFGPGTRLTVL.

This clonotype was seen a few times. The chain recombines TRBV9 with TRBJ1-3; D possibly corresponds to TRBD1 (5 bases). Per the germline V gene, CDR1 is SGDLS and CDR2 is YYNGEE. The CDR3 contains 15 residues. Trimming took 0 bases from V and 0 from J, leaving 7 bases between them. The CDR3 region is CASSVVGGSGNTIYF. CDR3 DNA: TGTGCCAGCAGCGTAGTGGGGGGCTCTGGAAACACCATATATTTT.

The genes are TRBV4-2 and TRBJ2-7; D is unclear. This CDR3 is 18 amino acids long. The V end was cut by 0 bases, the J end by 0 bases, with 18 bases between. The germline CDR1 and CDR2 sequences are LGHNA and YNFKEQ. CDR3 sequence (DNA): TGTGCCAGCAGCCAAGACAAGGCCCCTCCGGTTAGCTCCTACGAGCAGTACTTC. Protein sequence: CASSQDKAPPVSSYEQYF.

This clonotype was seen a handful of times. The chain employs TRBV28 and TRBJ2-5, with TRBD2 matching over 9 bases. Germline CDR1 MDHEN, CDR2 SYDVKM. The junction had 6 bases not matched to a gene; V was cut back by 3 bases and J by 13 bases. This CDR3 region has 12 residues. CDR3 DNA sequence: TGTGCCAGCAGTTTGGGGACTAGCTATACGTACTTC. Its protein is CASSLGTSYTYF.

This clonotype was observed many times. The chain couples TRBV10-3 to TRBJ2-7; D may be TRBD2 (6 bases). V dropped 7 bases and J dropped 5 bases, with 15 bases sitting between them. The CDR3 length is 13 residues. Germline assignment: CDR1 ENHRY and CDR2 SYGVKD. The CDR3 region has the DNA TGTGCCATCACCGGCGTAGCGGACCACGAGCAGTACTTC. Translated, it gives CAITGVADHEQYF.

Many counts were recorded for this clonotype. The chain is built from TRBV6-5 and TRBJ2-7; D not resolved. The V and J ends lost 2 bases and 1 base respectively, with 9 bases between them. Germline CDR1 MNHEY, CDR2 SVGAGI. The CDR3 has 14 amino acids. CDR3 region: CASSYVLFSYEQYF. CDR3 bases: TGTGCCAGCAGTTACGTTCTCTTTTCCTACGAGCAGTACTTC.

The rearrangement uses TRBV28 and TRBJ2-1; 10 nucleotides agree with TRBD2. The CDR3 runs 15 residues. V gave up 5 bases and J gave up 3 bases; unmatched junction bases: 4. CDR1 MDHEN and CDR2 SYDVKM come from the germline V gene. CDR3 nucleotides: TGTGCCAGCAGTCCGACTAGCGGGCACTACAATGAGCAGTTCTTC. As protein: CASSPTSGHYNEQFF. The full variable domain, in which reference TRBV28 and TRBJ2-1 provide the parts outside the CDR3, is DVKVTQSSRYLVKRTGEKVFLECVQDMDHENMFWYRQDPGLGLRLIYFSYDVKMKEKGDIPEGYSVSREKKERFSLILESASTNQTSMYLCASSPTSGHYNEQFFGPGTRLTVL.